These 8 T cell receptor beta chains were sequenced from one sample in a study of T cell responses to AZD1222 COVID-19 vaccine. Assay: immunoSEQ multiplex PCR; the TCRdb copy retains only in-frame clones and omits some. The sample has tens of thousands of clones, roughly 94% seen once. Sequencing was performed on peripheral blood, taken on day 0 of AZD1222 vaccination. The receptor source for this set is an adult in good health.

The CDR3 sequence is CASSPFPGAYEQYF. The CDR3 nucleotides read TGTGCCAGCAGCCCCTTCCCGGGCGCCTACGAGCAGTACTTC. The J gene is TRBJ2-7, the V gene TRBV7-2; D gene uncertain. Germline V CDR1 and CDR2: SGHTA, FQGNSA. Trimming left V 5 bases short and J 2 bases short, with 13 bases between. The CDR3 extends over 14 amino acids.

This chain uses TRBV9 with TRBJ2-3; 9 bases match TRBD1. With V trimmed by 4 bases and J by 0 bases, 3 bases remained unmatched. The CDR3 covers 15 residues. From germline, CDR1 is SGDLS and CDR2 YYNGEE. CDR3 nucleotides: TGTGCCAGCAGCCCAGGACAGGGGAGCACAGATACGCAGTATTTT. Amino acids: CASSPGQGSTDTQYF. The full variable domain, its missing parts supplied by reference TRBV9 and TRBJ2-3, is DSGVTQTPKHLITATGQRVTLRCSPRSGDLSVYWYQQSLDQGLQFLIQYYNGEERAKGNILERFSAQQFPDLHSELNLSSLELGDSALYFCASSPGQGSTDTQYFGPGTRLTVL.

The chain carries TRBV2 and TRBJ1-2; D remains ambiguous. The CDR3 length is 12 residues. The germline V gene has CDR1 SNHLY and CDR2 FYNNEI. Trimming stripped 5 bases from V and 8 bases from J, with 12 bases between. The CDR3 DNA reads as TGTGCCAGCAGTAGGACTGAATACGGCTACACCTTC. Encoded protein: CASSRTEYGYTF.

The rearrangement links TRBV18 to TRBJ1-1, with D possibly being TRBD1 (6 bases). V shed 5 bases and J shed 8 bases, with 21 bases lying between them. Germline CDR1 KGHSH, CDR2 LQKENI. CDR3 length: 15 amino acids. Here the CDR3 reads CASSTPGGIRGEAFF. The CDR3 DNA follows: TGTGCCAGCTCAACCCCCGGGGGCATCCGGGGGGAAGCTTTCTTT.

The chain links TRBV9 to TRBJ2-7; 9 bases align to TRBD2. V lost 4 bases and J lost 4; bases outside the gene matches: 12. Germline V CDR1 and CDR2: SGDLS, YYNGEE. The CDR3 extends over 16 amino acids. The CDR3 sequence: CASSFERLAVKYEQYF. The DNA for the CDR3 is TGTGCCAGCAGCTTCGAGCGACTAGCGGTTAAGTACGAGCAGTACTTC.

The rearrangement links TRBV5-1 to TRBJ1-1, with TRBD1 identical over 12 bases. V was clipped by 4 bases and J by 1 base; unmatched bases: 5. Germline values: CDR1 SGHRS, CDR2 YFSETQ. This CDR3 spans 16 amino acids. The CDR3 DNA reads TGCGCCAGCAGCGCGGGACAGGGGGCGCGGAACACTGAAGCTTTCTTT. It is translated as CASSAGQGARNTEAFF.

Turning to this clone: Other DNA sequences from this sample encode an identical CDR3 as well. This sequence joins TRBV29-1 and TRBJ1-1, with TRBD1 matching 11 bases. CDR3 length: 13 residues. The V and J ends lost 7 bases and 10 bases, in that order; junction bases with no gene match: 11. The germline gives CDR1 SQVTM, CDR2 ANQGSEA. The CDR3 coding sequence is TGCAGCGGGGAACTGGGACAGGGGGACGGAGCTTTCTTT. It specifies CSGELGQGDGAFF.

In DNA, the CDR3 is TGTGCCAGCAGCTTTAGGTCGCCAGGCAACAATGAGCAGTTCTTC. Encoded protein: CASSFRSPGNNEQFF. The V gene is TRBV5-5, the J gene TRBJ2-1; D is uncertain. V lost 2 bases to trimming and J lost 5 bases, with 14 bases between them. CDR3 length: 15 residues. Germline V gives CDR1 SGHKS, CDR2 YYEKEE (reference sequence).